These T cell receptor beta chains were read from a single sample in a study of Siglec-9 on CD8 T cells in melanoma. Here immunoSEQ multiplex PCR was the method, and the copy in TCRdb shows in-frame clones only, minus some. The sample gives more than 30,000 clones, roughly 84% of which show up once; over 1.5% is in the top ten. The sequenced material came from Siglec-9- CD8+ T cells sorted from blood. The receptors stem from a human donor in good health. Both conserved end residues are part of each CDR3. The order of the fields is J gene, clone size, V gene, D gene, CDR3 protein, CDR3 DNA. D genes are given only for firm matches. Not all rows give a size; the values are once, few, many and, for expanded clones, a class.

j_call: TRBJ2-2
clone_size: -
v_call: TRBV7-9
d_call: TRBD1
cdr3_aa: CASSYWDRSNTGELFF
cdr3_nt: TGTGCCAGCAGCTATTGGGACAGATCGAACACCGGGGAGCTGTTTTTT

j_call: TRBJ2-2
clone_size: -
v_call: TRBV27
d_call: -
cdr3_aa: CASSLSTGELFF
cdr3_nt: TGTGCCAGCAGTTTATCCACCGGGGAGCTGTTTTTT

j_call: TRBJ1-1
clone_size: -
v_call: TRBV9
d_call: TRBD1
cdr3_aa: CASSTGQGGTEAFF
cdr3_nt: TGTGCCAGCAGCACCGGGCAGGGGGGCACTGAAGCTTTCTTT

j_call: TRBJ2-5
clone_size: -
v_call: TRBV11-2
d_call: -
cdr3_aa: CASSAGGGEQETQYF
cdr3_nt: TGTGCCAGCAGCGCTGGGGGTGGAGAACAAGAGACCCAGTACTTC

j_call: TRBJ2-2
clone_size: -
v_call: TRBV7-6
d_call: -
cdr3_aa: CASSLGGTGELFF
cdr3_nt: TGTGCCAGCAGCTTAGGTGGGACCGGGGAGCTGTTTTTT

j_call: TRBJ2-1
clone_size: -
v_call: TRBV4-1
d_call: TRBD2
cdr3_aa: CASSQLAGGNEQFF
cdr3_nt: TGCGCCAGCAGCCAACTAGCGGGAGGCAATGAGCAGTTCTTC

j_call: TRBJ2-2
clone_size: -
v_call: TRBV6-5
d_call: TRBD2
cdr3_aa: CASTPGTSGSGELFF
cdr3_nt: TGTGCCAGCACTCCCGGGACTAGCGGGAGCGGGGAGCTGTTTTTT

j_call: TRBJ2-3
clone_size: -
v_call: TRBV7-2
d_call: -
cdr3_aa: CASSLLHPSTDTQYF
cdr3_nt: TGTGCCAGCAGCTTACTACATCCTAGCACAGATACGCAGTATTTT

j_call: TRBJ1-4
clone_size: -
v_call: TRBV5-6
d_call: -
cdr3_aa: CASSLGAKLFF
cdr3_nt: TGTGCCAGCAGCTTGGGGGCAAAACTGTTTTTT

j_call: TRBJ2-6
clone_size: -
v_call: TRBV19
d_call: -
cdr3_aa: CASSIDTSGGSSGANVLTF
cdr3_nt: TGTGCCAGTAGTATAGATACGTCCGGGGGCTCCTCTGGGGCCAACGTCCTGACTTTC

j_call: TRBJ2-7
clone_size: -
v_call: TRBV7-9
d_call: -
cdr3_aa: CASSLRESYEQYF
cdr3_nt: TGTGCCAGCAGCTTGCGGGAATCCTACGAGCAGTACTTC

j_call: TRBJ2-7
clone_size: -
v_call: TRBV6-6
d_call: -
cdr3_aa: CASSYWPQAEEQYF
cdr3_nt: TGTGCCAGCAGTTACTGGCCTCAGGCAGAGGAGCAGTACTTC

j_call: TRBJ2-7
clone_size: -
v_call: TRBV11-3
d_call: TRBD1
cdr3_aa: CASRGTGFEQYF
cdr3_nt: TGTGCCAGCAGGGGGACAGGGTTCGAGCAGTACTTC

j_call: TRBJ1-2
clone_size: -
v_call: TRBV23-1
d_call: TRBD1
cdr3_aa: CASSPGQGGYTF
cdr3_nt: TGCGCCAGCAGTCCGGGACAGGGAGGCTACACCTTC

j_call: TRBJ2-7
clone_size: few
v_call: TRBV7-9
d_call: -
cdr3_aa: CASSPGSYEQYF
cdr3_nt: TGTGCCAGCAGCCCAGGGTCCTACGAGCAGTACTTC

j_call: TRBJ1-1
clone_size: -
v_call: TRBV6-5
d_call: -
cdr3_aa: CASSYSMGDTEAFF
cdr3_nt: TGTGCCAGCAGTTACTCGATGGGTGACACTGAAGCTTTCTTT

j_call: TRBJ2-5
clone_size: -
v_call: TRBV27
d_call: -
cdr3_aa: CASSPTGSRETQYF
cdr3_nt: TGTGCCAGCAGTCCCACGGGGAGCCGAGAGACCCAGTACTTC

j_call: TRBJ2-4
clone_size: -
v_call: TRBV5-8
d_call: -
cdr3_aa: CASSFFPPLAKNIQYF
cdr3_nt: TGTGCCAGCAGCTTTTTTCCCCCACTAGCCAAAAACATTCAGTACTTC

j_call: TRBJ1-1
clone_size: -
v_call: TRBV4-1
d_call: -
cdr3_aa: CASSQDPGDPEAFF
cdr3_nt: TGCGCCAGCAGCCAAGATCCTGGAGACCCTGAAGCTTTCTTT

j_call: TRBJ2-2
clone_size: -
v_call: TRBV5-1
d_call: -
cdr3_aa: CASSLKPNTGELFF
cdr3_nt: TGCGCCAGCAGCTTAAAACCGAACACCGGGGAGCTGTTTTTT

j_call: TRBJ1-6
clone_size: once
v_call: TRBV5-6
d_call: -
cdr3_aa: CASSLAWAEAYNSPLHF
cdr3_nt: TGTGCCAGCAGCTTGGCCTGGGCGGAAGCTTATAATTCACCCCTCCACTTT

j_call: TRBJ1-1
clone_size: -
v_call: TRBV11-2
d_call: TRBD1
cdr3_aa: CASSPTGQSMNTEAFF
cdr3_nt: TGTGCCAGCAGCCCGACGGGACAGTCGATGAACACTGAAGCTTTCTTT

j_call: TRBJ2-7
clone_size: -
v_call: TRBV4-1
d_call: -
cdr3_aa: CASSPGMRGASYEQYF
cdr3_nt: TGCGCCAGCAGCCCAGGCATGCGTGGGGCCTCCTACGAGCAGTACTTC

j_call: TRBJ2-7
clone_size: -
v_call: TRBV10-3
d_call: -
cdr3_aa: CASTDETLYEQYF
cdr3_nt: TGTGCCTCGACGGACGAAACGCTCTACGAGCAGTACTTC

j_call: TRBJ1-5
clone_size: -
v_call: TRBV19
d_call: -
cdr3_aa: CASSIQGLSNQPQHF
cdr3_nt: TGTGCCAGTAGTATCCAGGGGCTGAGCAATCAGCCCCAGCATTTT

j_call: TRBJ2-5
clone_size: once
v_call: TRBV21-1
d_call: -
cdr3_aa: CASSKLGLEYWLETQYF
cdr3_nt: TGTGCCAGCAGCAAACTTGGACTAGAATATTGGTTAGAGACCCAGTACTTC

j_call: TRBJ1-2
clone_size: -
v_call: TRBV11-2
d_call: -
cdr3_aa: CASSLDWGNYGYTF
cdr3_nt: TGTGCCAGCAGCTTAGATTGGGGGAACTATGGCTACACCTTC

j_call: TRBJ1-2
clone_size: -
v_call: TRBV19
d_call: TRBD1
cdr3_aa: CASTRGPNYGYTF
cdr3_nt: TGTGCCAGTACTAGGGGGCCTAACTATGGCTACACCTTC

j_call: TRBJ2-2
clone_size: -
v_call: TRBV6-4
d_call: TRBD1
cdr3_aa: CASSDGTGHTGELFF
cdr3_nt: TGTGCCAGCAGTGACGGGACAGGGCACACCGGGGAGCTGTTTTTT

j_call: TRBJ2-5
clone_size: -
v_call: TRBV28
d_call: -
cdr3_aa: CASSWLGQETQYF
cdr3_nt: TGTGCCAGCTCCTGGTTAGGCCAAGAGACCCAGTACTTC

j_call: TRBJ1-1
clone_size: -
v_call: TRBV19
d_call: TRBD1
cdr3_aa: CASSINRGVITEAFF
cdr3_nt: TGTGCCAGTAGTATTAACAGGGGAGTCATCACTGAAGCTTTCTTT

j_call: TRBJ2-3
clone_size: -
v_call: TRBV29-1
d_call: -
cdr3_aa: CSVEGGDTQYF
cdr3_nt: TGCAGCGTTGAAGGAGGGGATACGCAGTATTTT

j_call: TRBJ2-2
clone_size: -
v_call: TRBV6-5
d_call: -
cdr3_aa: CASSYEGDTGELFF
cdr3_nt: TGTGCCAGCAGTTACGAGGGGGACACCGGGGAGCTGTTTTTT

j_call: TRBJ1-5
clone_size: -
v_call: TRBV7-9
d_call: TRBD1
cdr3_aa: CASSPGEGAGQPQHF
cdr3_nt: TGTGCCAGCAGCCCCGGGGAGGGGGCAGGTCAGCCCCAGCATTTT

j_call: TRBJ2-1
clone_size: once
v_call: TRBV19
d_call: -
cdr3_aa: CASRPSVGEQFF
cdr3_nt: TGTGCCAGTAGACCCTCTGTCGGTGAGCAGTTCTTC

j_call: TRBJ1-2
clone_size: -
v_call: TRBV11-2
d_call: TRBD1
cdr3_aa: CASSLIPSPGQLYGYTF
cdr3_nt: TGTGCCAGCAGCTTAATCCCCTCCCCGGGACAGCTCTATGGCTACACCTTC

j_call: TRBJ2-7
clone_size: -
v_call: TRBV19
d_call: TRBD1
cdr3_aa: CASSGQGSYEQYF
cdr3_nt: TGTGCCAGTAGCGGACAGGGGAGTTACGAGCAGTACTTC

j_call: TRBJ1-1
clone_size: -
v_call: TRBV7-9
d_call: TRBD1
cdr3_aa: CASSLIGRGRRTEAFF
cdr3_nt: TGTGCCAGCAGCTTAATTGGCAGGGGGCGCCGGACTGAAGCTTTCTTT

j_call: TRBJ2-7
clone_size: -
v_call: TRBV5-4
d_call: -
cdr3_aa: CASSLPGLEQYF
cdr3_nt: TGTGCCAGCAGCCTCCCGGGGCTCGAGCAGTACTTC

j_call: TRBJ2-7
clone_size: -
v_call: TRBV19
d_call: -
cdr3_aa: CASSMGKNSEQYF
cdr3_nt: TGTGCCAGTAGTATGGGGAAAAACTCCGAGCAGTACTTC

j_call: TRBJ1-1
clone_size: -
v_call: TRBV27
d_call: TRBD1
cdr3_aa: CASRGTEDTEAFF
cdr3_nt: TGTGCCAGCAGAGGGACAGAGGACACTGAAGCTTTCTTT

j_call: TRBJ2-5
clone_size: -
v_call: TRBV4-1
d_call: -
cdr3_aa: CASSPRAQETQYF
cdr3_nt: TGCGCCAGCAGCCCCCGGGCCCAAGAGACCCAGTACTTC

j_call: TRBJ2-7
clone_size: -
v_call: TRBV28
d_call: TRBD2
cdr3_aa: CASSPTSGLPYEQYF
cdr3_nt: TGTGCCAGCAGCCCGACTAGCGGCTTGCCCTACGAGCAGTACTTC

j_call: TRBJ2-7
clone_size: -
v_call: TRBV13
d_call: -
cdr3_aa: CASRSQGSYEQYF
cdr3_nt: TGTGCCAGCAGGTCACAGGGTTCCTACGAGCAGTACTTC